In its sample, the clone carrying this T cell receptor (beta chain) was seen once. This sample stems from a study of blood T cell repertoires in COVID-19. Background on the study: Sites in the United States, Italy and Spain provided acute and convalescent COVID-19 samples. T cells, B-cell-depleted T cells, or PBMCs supplied cDNA or gDNA.

The V end was cut by 6 bases, the J end by 1 base, with 10 bases between. This CDR3 contains 14 residues. Germline V lookup: CDR1 SQVTM, CDR2 ANQGSEA. In the authors' workflow: Estimation of nucleated cell counts was performed using reference gene primer amplification. Assay: immunoSEQ multiplex PCR; the TCRdb copy retains only in-frame clones and omits some. That table gives V, J and clone size, and the DNA gave D and trimming. The repertoire includes some 340,000 clones, around four fifths of them detected once, and 2.5% to 3.5% sits in the top ten. The chain is built from TRBV29-1 and TRBJ2-6, with D unresolved. The sequence was obtained from a man aged 30-40 years with active or convalescent COVID-19. What was sequenced was peripheral blood. CDR3 amino acids: CSVPQESGANVLTF. CDR3 sequence (DNA): TGCAGCGTCCCCCAAGAGTCTGGGGCCAACGTCCTGACTTTC.